The clone carrying this T cell receptor beta chain occurred a few times. The antigen is unknown. The sample comes from a study of cytotoxic CD8 clonotypes in ibrutinib-treated CLL. Study-wide background: Productive templates per sample averaged approximately 240,000; productive rearrangements, 80,000 to 95,000. Findings and caveats of the study: The clonality rise at ibrutinib response reflected private clonotype expansion. At progression, clonality fell back toward baseline after rising at ibrutinib response.

The repertoire was sequenced with immunoSEQ multiplex PCR; TCRdb's copy has only in-frame clones and lacks some. The profile covers around 97,000 clones, with around 73% appearing a single time and about 29% taken by the ten largest. Trimming cost V 4 bases and J 6 bases; bases outside gene matches: 5. CDR1 SGHTA and CDR2 FQGTGA come from the germline V gene. The CDR3 covers 14 residues. About 1.9 micrograms of genomic DNA (from cryopreserved PBMCs) were used for TCR beta libraries. Here the sequenced sample was PBMCs, taken after 12 months of ibrutinib treatment. V is TRBV7-3 and J is TRBJ2-3; 9 nucleotides line up with TRBD2. The sequence came from a human donor with chronic lymphocytic leukemia. CDR3 nucleotides: TGTGCCAGCAGCTCGCGGGGGGGCCTTGATACGCAGTATTTT. It codes for CASSSRGGLDTQYF. Drawing the rest from reference TRBV7-3 and TRBJ2-3, the complete variable domain is GAGVSQTPSNKVTEKGKYVELRCDPISGHTALYWYRQSLGQGPEFLIYFQGTGAADDSGLPNDRFFAVRPEGSVSTLKIQRTERGDSAVYLCASSSRGGLDTQYFGPGTRLTVL.